Listed here is a single TCR beta chain. Its matching antigen is unknown. Scientists ran DNA taken from cultured CD4+ T cells through the Oncomine TCR Beta short-read assay for sequencing. TCRdb reanalysed the PCR reads using MiXCR and keeps one entry per CDR3 protein. The sample includes about 5,600 distinct CDR3 sequences, about 44% of them seen just once. This entry is derived from a study of vaccination and CD4 T cells after COVID-19. Across the study: Stimulation of cells relied on overlapping spike peptides derived from SARS-CoV-2, HCoV-NL63, HCoV-OC43 and HCoV-229E.

The treatment was: 10-day PBMC culture with coronavirus spike peptide pools or control peptides (ViraFEST assay). ViraFEST relied on peptide pools to expand antigen-specific T cells; the TCRs were sequenced afterward. Germline CDR1 KGHSH, CDR2 LQKENI. Trimming took 3 bases from V and 1 from J, leaving 9 bases between them. This CDR3 region has 15 residues. Study-wide results and limits: When vaccine-specific clones from convalescent patients were examined, 304 of 307 were spike mono-reactive. Relatively few convalescent patients were studied; early post-infection timepoints were not included.

The TCR originated in a human donor who had recovered from COVID-19. Sequencing was performed on CD4+ T cells from blood, cultured in vitro. The chain combines TRBV18 with TRBJ2-2; D perhaps matches TRBD1 (6 bases). Written as DNA, the CDR3 is TGTGCCAGCTCACCGCCGGGACAGAACACCGGGGAGCTGTTTTTT. The encoded protein is CASSPPGQNTGELFF.